These T cell receptor beta chains were read from a single sample in a study of T cell changes during pregnancy in multiple sclerosis. The repertoire was sequenced with immunoSEQ multiplex PCR; TCRdb's copy has only in-frame clones and lacks some. The table includes approximately 40,000 clones, under 95% detected once. The source was CD4+ T cells from peripheral blood mononuclear cells, collected in the third trimester of pregnancy. The receptors shown here come from a female donor in good health, enrolled as a control in a pregnancy study. Both conserved end residues are part of each CDR3. Fields, in order: CDR3 length, J gene, D gene, V gene, clone size, CDR3 DNA, CDR3 protein. The D gene is left open where the match is weak. Expanded clones are given a class, and other clones once, few, many or no size at all.

CDR3 length: 14
J gene: TRBJ2-7
D gene: NA
V gene: TRBV28
clone size: NA
CDR3 DNA: TGTGCCAGCAGTTTACTTGAGGGTGTCTACGAGCAGTACTTC
CDR3 protein: CASSLLEGVYEQYF

CDR3 length: 12
J gene: TRBJ2-7
D gene: NA
V gene: TRBV28
clone size: NA
CDR3 DNA: TGTGCCAGCAGTATACTAAGCTTGGAGCAGTACTTC
CDR3 protein: CASSILSLEQYF

CDR3 length: 15
J gene: TRBJ2-3
D gene: NA
V gene: TRBV18
clone size: NA
CDR3 DNA: TGTGCCAGCTCACCCGCGGCCGCAAGCACAGATACGCAGTATTTT
CDR3 protein: CASSPAAASTDTQYF

CDR3 length: 14
J gene: TRBJ1-2
D gene: NA
V gene: TRBV30
clone size: NA
CDR3 DNA: TGTGCCTGGAAATGGAGGGACCCTTCCTATGGCTACACCTTC
CDR3 protein: CAWKWRDPSYGYTF

CDR3 length: 15
J gene: TRBJ2-3
D gene: NA
V gene: TRBV19
clone size: NA
CDR3 DNA: TGTGCCAGTACCATGGCAACTAATATAGGTCATACGCAGTATTTT
CDR3 protein: CASTMATNIGHTQYF

CDR3 length: 13
J gene: TRBJ2-7
D gene: TRBD1
V gene: TRBV19
clone size: NA
CDR3 DNA: TGTGCCAGTACGGGACAGCCCACAGACGAGCAGTACTTC
CDR3 protein: CASTGQPTDEQYF

CDR3 length: 13
J gene: TRBJ2-7
D gene: NA
V gene: TRBV6-1
clone size: NA
CDR3 DNA: TGTGCCAGCAGTGAAAGGGGGTACTACGAGCAGTACTTC
CDR3 protein: CASSERGYYEQYF

CDR3 length: 17
J gene: TRBJ2-3
D gene: TRBD1
V gene: TRBV7-6
clone size: NA
CDR3 DNA: TGTGCCAGCAGCCTCCGACAGGGGGCGGATTTGGCAGATACGCAGTATTTT
CDR3 protein: CASSLRQGADLADTQYF

CDR3 length: 15
J gene: TRBJ2-2
D gene: NA
V gene: TRBV7-9
clone size: NA
CDR3 DNA: TGTGCCAGCAGCTTGAGGAGGGAAAACACCGGGGAGCTGTTTTTT
CDR3 protein: CASSLRRENTGELFF

CDR3 length: 15
J gene: TRBJ2-7
D gene: TRBD2
V gene: TRBV2
clone size: NA
CDR3 DNA: TGTGCCAGCGGATTAGCGGGGGGGGCCTTTTACGAGCAGTACTTC
CDR3 protein: CASGLAGGAFYEQYF

CDR3 length: 16
J gene: TRBJ2-5
D gene: TRBD2
V gene: TRBV5-4
clone size: once
CDR3 DNA: TGTGCCAGCAGCTTTGGGACTAGCGGGGTGCAAGAGACCCAGTACTTC
CDR3 protein: CASSFGTSGVQETQYF

CDR3 length: 15
J gene: TRBJ2-7
D gene: TRBD1
V gene: TRBV11-3
clone size: once
CDR3 DNA: TGTGCCAGCAGCCCAGGGACAGGGGAGTCCTACGAGCAGTACTTC
CDR3 protein: CASSPGTGESYEQYF

CDR3 length: 17
J gene: TRBJ2-1
D gene: TRBD1
V gene: TRBV7-9
clone size: NA
CDR3 DNA: TGTGCCAGCAGCTTTCCGATCGGGCAGGGGGCCTACAATGAGCAGTTCTTC
CDR3 protein: CASSFPIGQGAYNEQFF

CDR3 length: 15
J gene: TRBJ2-7
D gene: NA
V gene: TRBV27
clone size: NA
CDR3 DNA: TGTGCCAGCAGCCCAGGCACTAGCAGTTCCCACGAGCAGTACTTC
CDR3 protein: CASSPGTSSSHEQYF

CDR3 length: 13
J gene: TRBJ1-1
D gene: NA
V gene: TRBV7-2
clone size: few
CDR3 DNA: TGTGCCAGCAGCTTAGTCGATTGGCTTGAAGCTTTCTTT
CDR3 protein: CASSLVDWLEAFF

CDR3 length: 14
J gene: TRBJ1-1
D gene: NA
V gene: TRBV2
clone size: NA
CDR3 DNA: TGTGCCAGCAGTGAAGAGGGGGGGGTCACTGAAGCTTTCTTT
CDR3 protein: CASSEEGGVTEAFF

CDR3 length: 13
J gene: TRBJ2-5
D gene: NA
V gene: TRBV10-3
clone size: NA
CDR3 DNA: TGTGCCACCCAGGTCACGTTCACGGAGACCCAGTACTTC
CDR3 protein: CATQVTFTETQYF

CDR3 length: 13
J gene: TRBJ2-7
D gene: TRBD1
V gene: TRBV6-5
clone size: once
CDR3 DNA: TGTGCCAGCAGTAGCAGGACAGGGAACGAGCAGTACTTC
CDR3 protein: CASSSRTGNEQYF

CDR3 length: 15
J gene: TRBJ1-5
D gene: NA
V gene: TRBV19
clone size: NA
CDR3 DNA: TGTGCCAGTAGTATAGTAGGAGGGCAGGACCAGCCCCAGCATTTT
CDR3 protein: CASSIVGGQDQPQHF

CDR3 length: 18
J gene: TRBJ1-5
D gene: NA
V gene: TRBV21-1
clone size: NA
CDR3 DNA: TGTGCCAGCAGCAAAGCATCCCGCAAGGAGGATAGCAATCAGCCCCAGCATTTT
CDR3 protein: CASSKASRKEDSNQPQHF

CDR3 length: 15
J gene: TRBJ1-6
D gene: NA
V gene: TRBV2
clone size: NA
CDR3 DNA: TGTGCCAGCAGTGTAGGGGGTTCCTATAATTCACCCCTCCACTTT
CDR3 protein: CASSVGGSYNSPLHF

CDR3 length: 15
J gene: TRBJ2-2
D gene: TRBD2
V gene: TRBV27
clone size: NA
CDR3 DNA: TGTGCCAGCAGTTTATCGCGGGGGGGCGCTGGGGAGCTGTTTTTT
CDR3 protein: CASSLSRGGAGELFF

CDR3 length: 15
J gene: TRBJ1-2
D gene: NA
V gene: TRBV6-5
clone size: once
CDR3 DNA: TGTGCCAGCAGTTACTCGAGGGATTCCTACTATGGCTACACCTTC
CDR3 protein: CASSYSRDSYYGYTF

CDR3 length: 13
J gene: TRBJ1-2
D gene: NA
V gene: TRBV6-6
clone size: NA
CDR3 DNA: TGTGCCAGCGCCGGGGACACCTCTATTGGCTACACCTTC
CDR3 protein: CASAGDTSIGYTF

CDR3 length: 12
J gene: TRBJ2-2
D gene: NA
V gene: TRBV9
clone size: once
CDR3 DNA: TGTACCAGCAGCCTCCACACCGGGGAGCTGTTTTTT
CDR3 protein: CTSSLHTGELFF

CDR3 length: 14
J gene: TRBJ2-5
D gene: NA
V gene: TRBV2
clone size: NA
CDR3 DNA: TGTGCCAGCAGTGAACAGGGCCACCAAGAGACCCAGTACTTC
CDR3 protein: CASSEQGHQETQYF

CDR3 length: 13
J gene: TRBJ2-3
D gene: NA
V gene: TRBV2
clone size: NA
CDR3 DNA: TGTGCCAGCAGTGTCATGGAGGCAGATACGCAGTATTTT
CDR3 protein: CASSVMEADTQYF

CDR3 length: 12
J gene: TRBJ1-1
D gene: NA
V gene: TRBV6-4
clone size: once
CDR3 DNA: TGTGCCAGCAGTGACCTAGGGGCTGAAGCTTTCTTT
CDR3 protein: CASSDLGAEAFF

CDR3 length: 16
J gene: TRBJ2-1
D gene: TRBD1
V gene: TRBV27
clone size: NA
CDR3 DNA: TGTGCCAGCAGTAGCCTGGGACAGTCCTCCTACAATGAGCAGTTCTTC
CDR3 protein: CASSSLGQSSYNEQFF

CDR3 length: 13
J gene: TRBJ2-1
D gene: NA
V gene: TRBV7-9
clone size: NA
CDR3 DNA: TGTGCCAGCAGATTAGCCCCCGGCGGTGAGCAGTTCTTC
CDR3 protein: CASRLAPGGEQFF

CDR3 length: 15
J gene: TRBJ2-1
D gene: TRBD1
V gene: TRBV27
clone size: NA
CDR3 DNA: TGTGCCAGCAGCCTGCTGGGACAGGGTCTACGGGAGCAGTTCTTC
CDR3 protein: CASSLLGQGLREQFF

CDR3 length: 16
J gene: TRBJ1-6
D gene: NA
V gene: TRBV5-4
clone size: NA
CDR3 DNA: TGTGCCAGCAGCTTTGGAGGGGACCTCTATAATTCACCCCTCCACTTT
CDR3 protein: CASSFGGDLYNSPLHF

CDR3 length: 14
J gene: TRBJ1-2
D gene: TRBD1
V gene: TRBV5-1
clone size: NA
CDR3 DNA: TGCGCCAGCAGCGTACAGGGGCGAGGGTATGGCTACACCTTC
CDR3 protein: CASSVQGRGYGYTF

CDR3 length: 12
J gene: TRBJ2-2
D gene: NA
V gene: TRBV7-8
clone size: once
CDR3 DNA: TGTGCCAGCACCCCTACCACCGGGGAGCTGTTTTTT
CDR3 protein: CASTPTTGELFF

CDR3 length: 18
J gene: TRBJ2-6
D gene: TRBD1
V gene: TRBV2
clone size: NA
CDR3 DNA: TGTGCCAGCAGTGACTCGGGACAGGGAGTCACTGGGGCCAACGTCCTGACTTTC
CDR3 protein: CASSDSGQGVTGANVLTF

CDR3 length: 15
J gene: TRBJ2-5
D gene: TRBD2
V gene: TRBV5-1
clone size: NA
CDR3 DNA: TGCGCCAGCAGCTTGGGGGCTAGCGGACAAGAGACCCAGTACTTC
CDR3 protein: CASSLGASGQETQYF

CDR3 length: 17
J gene: TRBJ2-3
D gene: NA
V gene: TRBV10-3
clone size: NA
CDR3 DNA: TGTGCCATCAGTGAGTCGAGGGCTAGCAGCAACACAGATACGCAGTATTTT
CDR3 protein: CAISESRASSNTDTQYF

CDR3 length: 14
J gene: TRBJ2-7
D gene: TRBD1
V gene: TRBV10-2
clone size: NA
CDR3 DNA: TGCGCCAGCAGCCCGGACAGGGGTTCCTACGAGCAGTACTTC
CDR3 protein: CASSPDRGSYEQYF

CDR3 length: 14
J gene: TRBJ2-1
D gene: NA
V gene: TRBV5-8
clone size: NA
CDR3 DNA: TGTGCCAGCAGCTTATGGACAGACTACAATGAGCAGTTCTTC
CDR3 protein: CASSLWTDYNEQFF

CDR3 length: 15
J gene: TRBJ2-1
D gene: NA
V gene: TRBV5-3
clone size: NA
CDR3 DNA: TGTGCCAGAAGCCATCCCCGAAGGGAGTCCAATGAGCAGTTCTTC
CDR3 protein: CARSHPRRESNEQFF

CDR3 length: 12
J gene: TRBJ2-7
D gene: NA
V gene: TRBV18
clone size: NA
CDR3 DNA: TGTGCCAGCTCACCACCGGGGCTCGAGCAGTACTTC
CDR3 protein: CASSPPGLEQYF

CDR3 length: 13
J gene: TRBJ1-1
D gene: NA
V gene: TRBV5-4
clone size: NA
CDR3 DNA: TGTGCCAGCGGCTTGCAGGAAAACACTGAAGCTTTCTTT
CDR3 protein: CASGLQENTEAFF

CDR3 length: 17
J gene: TRBJ2-2
D gene: TRBD1
V gene: TRBV12-5
clone size: NA
CDR3 DNA: TGTGCTAGTGGTTTGGCTATAGGGACAGGGTACACCGGGGAGCTGTTTTTT
CDR3 protein: CASGLAIGTGYTGELFF

CDR3 length: 16
J gene: TRBJ2-3
D gene: TRBD2
V gene: TRBV5-4
clone size: NA
CDR3 DNA: TGTGCCAGCAGCCCTGGACTAGCGGGGGAAACAGATACGCAGTATTTT
CDR3 protein: CASSPGLAGETDTQYF

CDR3 length: 15
J gene: TRBJ1-2
D gene: TRBD1
V gene: TRBV5-1
clone size: NA
CDR3 DNA: TGCGCCAGCAGCTTGTGGGACAGGGCGGACTATGGCTACACCTTC
CDR3 protein: CASSLWDRADYGYTF